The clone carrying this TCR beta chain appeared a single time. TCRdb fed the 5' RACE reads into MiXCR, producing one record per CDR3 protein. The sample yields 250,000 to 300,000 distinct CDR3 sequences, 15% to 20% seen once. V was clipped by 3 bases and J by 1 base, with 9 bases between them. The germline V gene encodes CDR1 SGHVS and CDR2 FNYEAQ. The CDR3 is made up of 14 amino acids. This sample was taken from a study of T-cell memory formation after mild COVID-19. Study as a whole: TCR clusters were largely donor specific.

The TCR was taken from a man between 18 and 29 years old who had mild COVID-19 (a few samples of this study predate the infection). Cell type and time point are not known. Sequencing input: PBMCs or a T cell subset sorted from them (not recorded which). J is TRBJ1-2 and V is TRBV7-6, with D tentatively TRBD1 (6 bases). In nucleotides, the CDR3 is TGTGCCAGCAGCTTGGGACACCTTAACTATGGCTACACCTTC. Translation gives CASSLGHLNYGYTF.